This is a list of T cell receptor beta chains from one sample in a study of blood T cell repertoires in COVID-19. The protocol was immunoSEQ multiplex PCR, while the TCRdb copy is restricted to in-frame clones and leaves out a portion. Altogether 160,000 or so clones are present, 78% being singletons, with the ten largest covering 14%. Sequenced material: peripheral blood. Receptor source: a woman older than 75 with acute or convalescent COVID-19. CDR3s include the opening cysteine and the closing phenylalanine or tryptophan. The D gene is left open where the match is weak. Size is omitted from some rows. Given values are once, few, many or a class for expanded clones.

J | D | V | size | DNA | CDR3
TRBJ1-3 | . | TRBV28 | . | TGTGCCAGCAGTTTACCCCAGATTCTAGGCGGAAACACCATATATTTT | CASSLPQILGGNTIYF
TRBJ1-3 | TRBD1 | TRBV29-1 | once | TGCAGCGCCGCTGACAGGGCTGGAAACACCATATATTTT | CSAADRAGNTIYF
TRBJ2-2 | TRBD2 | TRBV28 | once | TGTGCCAGCAGTACTTATAGTGGGGGGGGCACCGGGGAGCTGTTTTTT | CASSTYSGGGTGELFF
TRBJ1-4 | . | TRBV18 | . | TGTGCCAGCTCAACGACAGCTAATGAAAAACTGTTTTTT | CASSTTANEKLFF
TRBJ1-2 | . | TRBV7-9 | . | TGTGCCAGCAGCTTATTCCAGGGCTATGGCTACACCTTC | CASSLFQGYGYTF
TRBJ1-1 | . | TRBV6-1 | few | TGTGCCAGCAGTGACAGCCCGCGAGGGTACACTGAAGCTTTCTTT | CASSDSPRGYTEAFF
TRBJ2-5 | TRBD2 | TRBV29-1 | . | TGCAGCGTTGCTAGCGGGGAAAAAGAGACCCAGTACTTC | CSVASGEKETQYF
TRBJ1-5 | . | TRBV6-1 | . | TGTGCCAGCAGTGAAGCGCTGGGGGGGGGATTCCATCAGCCCCAGCATTTT | CASSEALGGGFHQPQHF
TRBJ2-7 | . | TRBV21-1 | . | TGTGCCAGCAGCAATTGTTTATCGGGACTAGCGGGATACGAGCAGTACTTC | CASSNCLSGLAGYEQYF
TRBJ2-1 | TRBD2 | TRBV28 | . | TGTGCCAGCAGTCTTACTAGCGGGGGCCAGGGGGTCAATGAGCAGTTCTTC | CASSLTSGGQGVNEQFF
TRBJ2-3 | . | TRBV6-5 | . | TGTGCCGGGGAGAAAGGGAGTACAGATACGCAGTATTTT | CAGEKGSTDTQYF
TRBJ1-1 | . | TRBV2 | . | TGTGCCAGCAGGCGGGGGCTTGAAGCTTTCTTT | CASRRGLEAFF
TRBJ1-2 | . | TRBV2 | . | TGTGCCAGCAGTGAAACTAGCGGCTACACCTTC | CASSETSGYTF
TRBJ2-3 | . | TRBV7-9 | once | TGTGCCAGCAGCTTAGTCAGTGACACAGATACGCAGTATTTT | CASSLVSDTDTQYF
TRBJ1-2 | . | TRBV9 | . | TGTGCCAGCAGCGCGCAACAGGGCTTCTATGGCTACACCTTC | CASSAQQGFYGYTF
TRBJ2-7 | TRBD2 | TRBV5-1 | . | TGCGCCAGCAGCCGGGCCCCCGCCGCGGGAGGACTCGAGCAGTACTTC | CASSRAPAAGGLEQYF